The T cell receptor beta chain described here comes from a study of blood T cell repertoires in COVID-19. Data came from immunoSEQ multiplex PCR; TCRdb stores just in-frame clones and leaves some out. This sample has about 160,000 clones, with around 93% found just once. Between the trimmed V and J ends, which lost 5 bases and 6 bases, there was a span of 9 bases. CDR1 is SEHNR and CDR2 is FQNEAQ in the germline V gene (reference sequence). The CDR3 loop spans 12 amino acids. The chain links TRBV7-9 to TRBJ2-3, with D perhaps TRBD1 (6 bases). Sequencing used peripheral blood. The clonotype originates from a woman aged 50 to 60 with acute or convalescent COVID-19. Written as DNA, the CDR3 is TGTGCCAGCAGCCCCCAGGGGGATACGCAGTATTTT. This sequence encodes CASSPQGDTQYF.